Here is one TCR beta chain with its context. This CDR3 has 18 residues. From germline, CDR1 is SGHTA and CDR2 FQGNSA. V was cut by 2 bases and J by 0 bases, with 17 bases left in between. Sequenced by immunoSEQ multiplex PCR; TCRdb stores in-frame clones only, minus some. The sample includes about 63,000 clones, around 80% of them seen just once. This sample stems from a study of blood T cell repertoires in COVID-19. This TCR was recovered from a human donor in a cohort sampled during active COVID-19. The V gene is TRBV7-2, the J gene TRBJ2-1, with D uncertain. Sequencing used peripheral blood. The CDR3 sequence is CASSLNSPATSSYNEQFF. The DNA for the CDR3 is TGTGCCAGCAGCTTAAATAGCCCAGCGACGAGCTCCTACAATGAGCAGTTCTTC.